Listed here are 28 T cell receptor beta chains from one sample, sequenced in a study of a mutant IDH1 vaccine in newly diagnosed glioma. Time point described: week 35, safety follow-up. The investigators gave 300 ug of mutant IDH1 20-mer peptide in each vaccine dose, together with topical imiquimod. Assay used: immunoSEQ multiplex PCR; TCRdb lists only in-frame clones, some missing. This table holds roughly 50,000 clones, roughly 80% found once. No cognate antigen is known for these TCRs. The sequences come from PBMCs, collected from a glioma patient whose treatment included an IDH1 peptide vaccine. These receptors all stem from a woman younger than 30 with glioma.

This clone was counted between two and nine times. The genes are TRBV2 and TRBJ1-1; the D is unclear. There are 12 residues in the CDR3. The germline V gene has CDR1 SNHLY and CDR2 FYNNEI. Trimming cost V 2 bases and J 9 bases, with 10 bases left between them. The CDR3 is CASSENERKAFF. The CDR3 DNA reads as TGTGCCAGCAGTGAAAATGAGAGAAAAGCTTTCTTT.

Only a few counts were recorded for this clone. The junction departs from germline at one end; a sequencing error may be responsible. This chain uses TRBV10-1 with TRBJ1-2; the D is unclear. The germline CDR1 and CDR2 sequences are WNHNN and SYGVQD (reference sequence). This CDR3 comprises 11 residues. The CDR3 reads CASVNHYRSDF. The CDR3 DNA sequence: TGCGCCAGCGTGAACCACTATCGTTCAGACTTC.

In this sample, this clone turned up once. The chain joins TRBV29-1 to TRBJ1-2; no reliable D call. Germline V lookup: CDR1 SQVTM, CDR2 ANQGSEA. V dropped 6 bases and J dropped 1 base, with 15 bases sitting between them. This CDR3 comprises 14 residues. The CDR3: CSVEPPELNYGYTF. Written as DNA, the CDR3 is TGCAGCGTGGAACCCCCGGAGCTTAACTATGGCTACACCTTC.

The rearrangement uses TRBV6-4 and TRBJ2-3; D possibly corresponds to TRBD1 (6 bases). Germline loops: CDR1 MRHNA, CDR2 SNTAGT. The CDR3 length is 15 residues. Between the trimmed V and J ends, which lost 6 bases and 1 base, there was a span of 14 bases. Here the CDR3 reads CASSPSKGGTDTQYF. The CDR3 nucleotides read TGTGCCAGCAGCCCAAGCAAGGGGGGCACAGATACGCAGTATTTT.

V is TRBV27 and J is TRBJ2-7; the D is unclear. Deletions cut 2 bases from V and 3 bases from J, with 14 bases between. The CDR3 covers 15 residues. Per germline, CDR1 MNHEY and CDR2 SMNVEV (reference sequence). CDR3 sequence: CASSLIQTRFYEQYF. The CDR3 bases are TGTGCCAGCAGTTTAATCCAGACCCGGTTCTACGAGCAGTACTTC.

The genes are TRBV9 and TRBJ1-1, with a tentative D call TRBD1 (6 bases). Trimming pared 3 bases from V and 4 bases from J, leaving 13 bases between. Germline-derived CDR1 and CDR2 are SGDLS and YYNGEE. This CDR3 is 14 amino acids long. In nucleotides, the CDR3 is TGTGCCAGCAGCGGCACAGGGCAGCGCACTGAAGCTTTCTTT. Translated: CASSGTGQRTEAFF.

The chain employs TRBV29-1 and TRBJ2-3; D unresolved. The CDR3 runs 15 residues. With 2 bases removed from V and 4 bases from J, the gap between germline ends came to 16 bases. CDR1 is SQVTM and CDR2 is ANQGSEA in the germline V gene. The CDR3 sequence: CSVENSATTADTQYF. Here the CDR3 DNA reads TGCAGCGTTGAAAACAGCGCCACTACAGCAGATACGCAGTATTTT.

J is TRBJ2-1 and V is TRBV4-2, with D tentatively TRBD2 (6 bases). V lost 5 bases and J 0 bases, leaving 17 bases between the germline ends. The CDR3 consists of 17 residues. Germline values: CDR1 LGHNA, CDR2 YNFKEQ. CDR3 region: CASSSRDFESSYNEQFF. The CDR3 DNA follows: TGTGCCAGCAGCTCCCGGGACTTTGAGAGCTCCTACAATGAGCAGTTCTTC.

This clone was seen only a few times. The chain combines TRBV5-1 with TRBJ1-1, with 7 bases identical to TRBD1. CDR3 length: 13 residues. After removal of 6 bases from V and 1 base from J, the junction contained 3 bases not matched to a gene. Looked up from germline, CDR1 is SGHRS and CDR2 is YFSETQ. The CDR3 nucleotides read TGCGCCAGCAACAGGGGAGAGAACACTGAAGCTTTCTTT. Amino acid sequence: CASNRGENTEAFF.

V gene TRBV19 combines with J gene TRBJ2-7; D gene unclear. The CDR3 spans 16 residues. The V end was cut by 1 base, the J end by 7 bases, with 20 bases between. The V gene's germline CDR1 is LNHDA and CDR2 SQIVND (reference sequence). The CDR3, as DNA: TGTGCCAGTAGTATAGGGTCAGTCCGAAACGCTAAAGAGCAGTACTTC. It codes for CASSIGSVRNAKEQYF.

This clone turned up a few times. The rearrangement uses TRBV4-2 and TRBJ1-6; 9 nucleotides agree with TRBD1. Germline V lookup: CDR1 LGHNA, CDR2 YNFKEQ. V lost 8 bases to trimming and J lost 8 bases; unmatched junction nucleotides: 4. The CDR3 consists of 13 residues. CDR3: CASRTGVDSPLHF. The CDR3 region has the DNA TGTGCCAGCCGGACAGGGGTGGATTCACCCCTCCACTTT.

The rearrangement joins TRBV5-1 to TRBJ2-2; D remains ambiguous. Trimming shortened V by 3 bases and J by 5 bases, and 14 bases separated the two germline ends. The CDR3 extends over 15 amino acids. Looked up from germline, CDR1 is SGHRS and CDR2 is YFSETQ. The CDR3 reads CASSSELEPTGELFF. The DNA for the CDR3 is TGCGCCAGCAGCTCGGAGCTAGAACCTACCGGGGAGCTGTTTTTT.

The gene calls are TRBV6-5 and TRBJ2-5; D not resolved. The V gene lost 0 bases and the J gene lost 1 base, with 6 bases spanning the gap. The CDR3 consists of 14 residues. The V gene's germline CDR1 is MNHEY and CDR2 SVGAGI. This CDR3 reads CASSYSSGQETQYF. CDR3 in DNA: TGTGCCAGCAGTTACTCCTCAGGCCAAGAGACCCAGTACTTC.

The chain links TRBV9 to TRBJ2-5; 8 bases are shared with TRBD1. The CDR3 length is 15 residues. Trimming cost V 4 bases and J 4 bases; bases outside gene matches: 9. CDR1 and CDR2 (germline): SGDLS, YYNGEE. CDR3 region: CASSLSWTGRETQYF. The CDR3 nucleotides read TGTGCCAGCAGCCTTAGTTGGACAGGGAGAGAGACCCAGTACTTC.

The CDR3 DNA follows: TGCAGCGTCCACTTGGGGAACACTGAAGCTTTCTTT. This translates into CSVHLGNTEAFF. This sequence joins TRBV29-1 and TRBJ1-1; D is unresolved. The CDR3 is 12 amino acids. The germline CDR1 and CDR2 sequences are SQVTM and ANQGSEA. V shed 6 bases and J shed 1 base, with 9 bases lying between them. Full variable domain (rest looked up from reference TRBV29-1 and TRBJ1-1): SAVISQKPSRDICQRGTSLTIQCQVDSQVTMMFWYRQQPGQSLTLIATANQGSEATYESGFVIDKFPISRPNLTFSTLTVSNMSPEDSSIYLCSVHLGNTEAFFGQGTRLTVV.

The rearrangement uses TRBV10-3 and TRBJ2-3; tentative D call: TRBD2 (6 bases). The CDR3 has 13 residues. Per germline, CDR1 ENHRY and CDR2 SYGVKD. V lost 4 bases to trimming and J lost 1 base, with 6 bases between them. The CDR3 coding sequence is TGTGCCATCAGTGCGGGAGGCACAGATACGCAGTATTTT. It yields the protein CAISAGGTDTQYF.

The chain employs TRBV6-5 and TRBJ2-7; D might be TRBD1 (6 bases). V lost 4 bases, J lost 6 bases, and 16 bases lay in between. The CDR3 has 14 amino acids. The germline gives CDR1 MNHEY, CDR2 SVGAGI. The CDR3 here is CASSLYRVLSEQYF. The CDR3 coding sequence is TGTGCCAGCAGTTTATACAGGGTTTTGAGCGAGCAGTACTTC.

V and J are TRBV6-5 and TRBJ1-3; D is unclear. The CDR3 runs to 16 residues. Trimming took off 2 bases at V and 0 bases at J, with 11 bases between the two ends. CDR1 is MNHEY, CDR2 SVGAGI, per germline. CDR3 in amino acids: CASSYRQTGSGNTIYF. CDR3 nucleotides: TGTGCCAGCAGTTACCGCCAGACCGGCTCTGGAAACACCATATATTTT.

Here the CDR3 reads CAWSAVGATEAFF. CDR3 bases: TGTGCCTGGAGTGCAGTAGGAGCGACTGAAGCTTTCTTT. V and J are TRBV30 and TRBJ1-1, with D unresolved. Germline CDR1 GTSNPN, CDR2 SVGIG (reference sequence). The V and J ends lost 1 base and 5 bases respectively, with 11 bases between them. CDR3 length: 13 amino acids.

J is TRBJ2-5 and V is TRBV27, with TRBD1 identical over 11 bases. The CDR3 has 15 amino acids. Germline lookup yields CDR1 MNHEY and CDR2 SMNVEV (reference sequence). With 6 bases clipped from V and 4 bases from J, the junction kept 7 bases outside the gene matches. The CDR3 bases are TGTGCCAGCAGCCAAGGACAGGGGGCTTCAGAGACCCAGTACTTC. Its translation: CASSQGQGASETQYF.

The chain couples TRBV5-1 to TRBJ2-7, with a tentative D call TRBD1 (8 bases). Deletions cut 3 bases from V and 9 bases from J, with 16 bases between. Germline loops: CDR1 SGHRS, CDR2 YFSETQ. The CDR3 consists of 13 residues. In nucleotides, the CDR3 is TGCGCCAGCAGCTGGATGACAGGGGAGGGGCAGTACTTC. It translates to CASSWMTGEGQYF.

This clone was seen a single time. The J gene is TRBJ1-5, the V gene TRBV11-1; TRBD1 agrees at 8 bases. This CDR3 has 19 residues. V was pared by 1 base and J by 7 bases, with 18 bases of the junction left unmatched. Per germline, CDR1 SGHAT and CDR2 FQDESV (reference sequence). This chain's CDR3 is CASSLGQGARRTFVQPQHF. In DNA, the CDR3 is TGTGCCAGCAGCTTAGGTCAGGGGGCGCGGAGGACTTTCGTACAGCCCCAGCATTTT.

The V and J genes are TRBV29-1 and TRBJ1-1; 8 bases align to TRBD1. J lost 4 bases, V lost 6 bases, and 4 bases had no gene match. The V gene's germline CDR1 is SQVTM and CDR2 ANQGSEA. The CDR3 is 12 residues long. In DNA, the CDR3 is TGCAGCGTAGACAGGGGTGGCACTGAAGCTTTCTTT. Amino acids: CSVDRGGTEAFF.

In DNA form, the CDR3 reads TGTGCTAGTGGTCTTGCGGGGCAGTTTGAAGCTTTCTTT. Its protein is CASGLAGQFEAFF. This rearrangement joins TRBV12-5 to TRBJ1-1; TRBD1 might be the D (5 bases). CDR3 length equals 13 residues. Germline values: CDR1 LGHNT, CDR2 FRNRAP. V was trimmed by 5 bases and J by 7 bases, leaving 14 bases between them.

The chain carries TRBV2 and TRBJ1-1, with a possible D match to TRBD1 (6 bases). The germline CDR1 and CDR2 sequences are SNHLY and FYNNEI. V dropped 7 bases and J dropped 4 bases, with 16 bases sitting between them. This CDR3 spans 14 amino acids. CDR3 in amino acids: CASTLGGRVTEAFF. CDR3 DNA: TGTGCCAGCACCCTGGGGGGGCGGGTCACTGAAGCTTTCTTT. Combining the CDR3 with reference TRBV2 and TRBJ1-1 gives the whole variable domain EPEVTQTPSHQVTQMGQEVILRCVPISNHLYFYWYRQILGQKVEFLVSFYNNEISEKSEIFDDQFSVERPDGSNFTLKIRSTKLEDSAMYFCASTLGGRVTEAFFGQGTRLTVV.

The rearrangement uses TRBV27 and TRBJ2-1; possibly TRBD2 for D (6 bases). Germline CDR1 and CDR2: MNHEY and SMNVEV (reference sequence). The CDR3 is 16 amino acids. Trimming cost V 5 bases and J 0 bases, with 14 bases left between them. The CDR3: CASSPRGRGSYNEQFF. The CDR3 DNA sequence: TGTGCCAGCAGTCCCCGTGGGCGGGGCTCCTACAATGAGCAGTTCTTC.

V usage is TRBV10-3 and J usage is TRBJ2-4; 7 bases are shared with TRBD1. CDR1 is ENHRY, CDR2 SYGVKD, per germline. Germline trimming cut 0 bases from V and 4 bases from J; bases unmatched to any gene: 9. The CDR3 extends over 17 amino acids. The CDR3 region has the DNA TGTGCCATCAGTGAGTCATTTCTGACAGGGCTTAAAAACATTCAGTACTTC. As protein: CAISESFLTGLKNIQYF.

The V and J genes are TRBV7-9 and TRBJ2-4; 7 nucleotides align to TRBD1. The CDR3 loop spans 15 amino acids. V was pared by 5 bases and J by 1 base, with 5 bases of the junction left unmatched. Germline V gene data show CDR1 as SEHNR and CDR2 as FQNEAQ (reference sequence). The CDR3 region is CASSEGQSAKNIQYF. Here the CDR3 DNA reads TGTGCCAGCAGCGAGGGACAGTCGGCCAAAAACATTCAGTACTTC.